This T cell receptor beta chain was profiled in a study of T cells in Graves' hyperthyroidism and ophthalmopathy. About the research overall: Upon initial diagnosis and before any treatment, peripheral blood was collected.

This clonotype has at least ten counts. Its antigen is currently unknown. Germline V gene data show CDR1 as MNHNS and CDR2 as SASEGT. The J segment lost 8 bases and the V segment lost 3 bases, leaving 9 bases of the junction unmatched. The CDR3 spans 15 residues. Criteria for exclusion of patients were uncontrolled infection, other autoimmune disease, pregnancy or lactation. Study findings and constraints: Blood also showed most of the thyroid clonotypes that were expanded above 0.001.

There were TCR beta CDR3 regions amplified from RNA transcripts. HTBI primers were employed in a first-round RT-PCR of the TCR CDR3. MiXCR, run by TCRdb on the multiplex PCR reads, gives a single entry per CDR3 protein. The table shows about 290,000 distinct CDR3 sequences, with around 13% occurring only once. The rearrangement uses TRBV6-1 and TRBJ1-4, with TRBD1 matching 7 bases. The sequence was collected from a woman aged 40 to 50 with Graves' hyperthyroidism. The specimen was blood. The DNA for the CDR3 is TGTGCCAGCAGTGACGGACGGTCAGGGGGGGAAAAACTGTTTTTT. Translated: CASSDGRSGGEKLFF.